A single sample is the source of the 25 T cell receptor beta chains below, sequenced in a study of cytomegalovirus exposure and HLA in healthy donors. The primer mix had 60 Vbeta and 13 Jbeta primers. Data came from immunoSEQ multiplex PCR; TCRdb stores just in-frame clones and leaves some out. The repertoire consists of roughly 88,000 clones, with 76% occurring once and the leading ten covering roughly 4.8%. What was sequenced was PBMCs. These receptors came from a man between 25 and 39 years old in good health and CMV-seropositive.

The rearrangement joins TRBV2 to TRBJ2-5; no clear D. CDR3 length: 12 residues. Trimming removed 2 bases at V and 5 bases at J, with 6 bases between. Germline V gene sequence: CDR1 SNHLY, CDR2 FYNNEI. CDR3 protein: CASSETLETQYF. CDR3 in DNA: TGTGCCAGCAGTGAAACTCTGGAGACCCAGTACTTC.

The chain couples TRBV14 to TRBJ2-5; 7 positions match TRBD1. Germline CDR1 and CDR2: SGHDN and FVKESK. CDR3 length: 16 amino acids. The J segment lost 1 base and the V segment lost 2 bases, leaving 7 bases of the junction unmatched. The CDR3 is CASSQPTGRIQETQYF. The CDR3 DNA sequence: TGTGCCAGCAGCCAACCGACAGGGCGAATCCAAGAGACCCAGTACTTC.

This chain uses TRBV12-5 with TRBJ1-6; the match to TRBD1 covers 8 bases. Germline CDR1 reads LGHNT; CDR2 reads FRNRAP. J was trimmed by 11 bases and V by 5 bases; bases with no gene match: 8. This CDR3 is built from 14 residues. This CDR3 reads CASGTGQGITPLHF. The DNA for the CDR3 is TGTGCTAGTGGTACCGGACAGGGCATCACACCCCTCCACTTT.

The chain uses TRBV6-5 and TRBJ1-5, with 7 nucleotides matching TRBD1. Germline V gene data show CDR1 as MNHEY and CDR2 as SVGAGI. CDR3 size: 14 residues. V lost 5 bases, J lost 6 bases, and 7 bases stayed unmatched. The CDR3 nucleotides are TGTGCCAGCAGTCCCCCCACAGGGGCTCAGCCCCAGCATTTT. This encodes CASSPPTGAQPQHF.

About this clone: The junction and the germline gene differ at one end; a read error may be behind it. Other DNA sequences in this sample translate to the same CDR3. V usage is TRBV7-9 and J usage is TRBJ1-1, with D tentatively TRBD1 (5 bases). The germline CDR1 and CDR2 sequences are SEHNR and FQNEAQ (reference sequence). The CDR3 is made up of 13 amino acids. The CDR3 loop reads CASSLGAGTEAFF. CDR3 sequence (DNA): TGTGCCAGCAGCTTAGGGGCAGGGACTGAAGCCTTCTTT. The full variable domain, completed using reference TRBV7-9 and TRBJ1-1, is DTGVSQNPRHKITKRGQNVTFRCDPISEHNRLYWYRQTLGQGPEFLTYFQNEAQLEKSRLLSDRFSAERPKGSFSTLEIQRTEQGDSAMYLCASSLGAGTEAFFGQGTRLTVV.

This clone was counted once. The chain is built from TRBV10-2 and TRBJ2-1; weak D call: TRBD2 (5 bases). The CDR3 extends over 17 amino acids. The V gene lost 4 bases and the J gene lost 7 bases, with 23 bases spanning the gap. Germline values: CDR1 WSHSY, CDR2 SAAADI. The CDR3 reads CASSGPREGASGNEQFF. CDR3 nucleotide sequence: TGCGCCAGCAGTGGCCCCAGAGAGGGAGCATCAGGTAATGAGCAGTTCTTC.

The rearrangement links TRBV5-6 to TRBJ2-3; 7 bases map to TRBD1. Germline V gene lookup returns CDR1 SGHDT and CDR2 YYEEEE. Unmatched junction bases numbered 12, after V lost 0 bases and J lost 8 bases. The CDR3 is made up of 16 amino acids. The CDR3 sequence is CASSLGQGVSMVTQYF. In DNA, the CDR3 is TGTGCCAGCAGCTTGGGACAGGGTGTTTCAATGGTTACGCAGTATTTT.

The CDR3 DNA is TGTGCCAGCTCAGAGAGCCACAGTTCTAACTATGGCTACACCTTC. Protein product: CASSESHSSNYGYTF. J is TRBJ1-2 and V is TRBV18; D gene uncertain. Germline lookup yields CDR1 KGHSH and CDR2 LQKENI. Trimming stripped 5 bases from V and 0 bases from J, with 13 bases between. This CDR3 has 15 residues.

The genes are TRBV7-8 and TRBJ2-3, with D possibly matching TRBD2 (5 bases). CDR1 is SGHVS and CDR2 is FQNEAQ in the germline V gene. V dropped 8 bases and J dropped 7 bases, with 13 bases sitting between them. This CDR3 comprises 12 residues. CDR3 sequence reads: CASAVSGHTQYF. In DNA form, the CDR3 reads TGTGCCAGCGCAGTAAGCGGACATACGCAGTATTTT.

The gene calls are TRBV30 and TRBJ1-3; D gene unclear. The germline V gene has CDR1 GTSNPN and CDR2 SVGIG (reference sequence). The CDR3 covers 16 residues. V lost 0 bases and J 2 bases, leaving 14 bases between the germline ends. CDR3 sequence: CAWSVLPPSAGNTIYF. In DNA, the CDR3 is TGTGCCTGGAGTGTACTTCCGCCGTCCGCTGGAAACACCATATATTTT.

The CDR3 DNA sequence: TGTGCCAGCAGTGACGACAGGGGTGGCGAAAAACTGTTTTTT. Protein sequence: CASSDDRGGEKLFF. J is TRBJ1-4 and V is TRBV2, with TRBD1 identical over 8 bases. This CDR3 has 14 residues. Germline V lookup: CDR1 SNHLY, CDR2 FYNNEI. After removal of 3 bases from V and 8 bases from J, the junction contained 5 bases not matched to a gene.

The table lists this clone with a few counts. This chain connects TRBV4-2 to TRBJ2-2; D is unclear. V lost 0 bases and J lost 7, with 9 bases in between. Looked up from germline, CDR1 is LGHNA and CDR2 is YNFKEQ. This CDR3 comprises 14 residues. The CDR3 DNA is TGTGCCAGCAGCCAAGAATCCCTCGGCGGGGAGCTGTTTTTT. Protein sequence: CASSQESLGGELFF.

This clone was observed a handful of times. This chain joins TRBV9 and TRBJ2-5, with D unresolved. Trimming removed 4 bases at V and 5 bases at J, with 9 bases between. Germline V lookup: CDR1 SGDLS, CDR2 YYNGEE. The CDR3 runs 12 residues. The CDR3 DNA follows: TGTGCCAGCAGCTCCATCGGGGAGACCCAGTACTTC. It yields the protein CASSSIGETQYF. Full variable domain (outside the CDR3, taken from reference TRBV9 and TRBJ2-5): DSGVTQTPKHLITATGQRVTLRCSPRSGDLSVYWYQQSLDQGLQFLIQYYNGEERAKGNILERFSAQQFPDLHSELNLSSLELGDSALYFCASSSIGETQYFGPGTRLLVL.

This chain links TRBV6-5 with TRBJ1-1; D might be TRBD1 (5 bases). The CDR3 runs to 14 residues. V was pared by 3 bases and J by 5 bases, with 13 bases between. Germline assignment: CDR1 MNHEY and CDR2 SVGAGI. The DNA of the CDR3 is TGTGCCAGCAGTTATGGCCGCAGGGAAACTGAAGCTTTCTTT. This gives the protein CASSYGRRETEAFF.

This chain joins TRBV4-3 and TRBJ2-1, with 12 bases aligning to TRBD1. J lost 8 bases, V lost 3 bases, and 5 bases had no gene match. This CDR3 comprises 15 residues. Germline V gives CDR1 LGHNA, CDR2 YSLEER. This CDR3 reads CASSHSGTGGDEQFF. As DNA, the CDR3 is TGCGCCAGCAGCCACTCCGGGACAGGGGGCGATGAGCAGTTCTTC.

The count of this clone is one. The gene calls are TRBV19 and TRBJ2-7; 10 bases match TRBD1. This CDR3 has 14 residues. Germline V gene sequence: CDR1 LNHDA, CDR2 SQIVND (reference sequence). Trimming took 5 bases from V and 5 from J; bases not matched to a gene: 6. CDR3 DNA sequence: TGTGCCAGTAGTGCCCTGGACAGGGGGAACGAGCAGTACTTC. It translates to CASSALDRGNEQYF.

V gene TRBV5-1 combines with J gene TRBJ2-3; 16 nucleotides align to TRBD2. Germline-derived CDR1 and CDR2 are SGHRS and YFSETQ. The V and J ends lost 2 bases and 4 bases, in that order; junction bases with no gene match: 4. This CDR3 has 17 residues. As DNA, the CDR3 is TGCGCCAGCAGCTTTTTGGGACTAGCGGGGGGGCCAGATACGCAGTATTTT. It specifies CASSFLGLAGGPDTQYF.

V and J are TRBV6-5 and TRBJ2-5; 7 bases map to TRBD2. The end of the DNA aligns better with TRBJ2-7, so the J call may be wrong. This CDR3 contains 15 residues. CDR1 is MNHEY and CDR2 is SVGAGI in the germline V gene. The CDR3 region has the DNA TGTGCCAGCAGTTACCTGCGCGGGAGCGGCGACGAGCAGTACTTC. Translation: CASSYLRGSGDEQYF.

The chain couples TRBV2 to TRBJ1-4; tentative D call: TRBD1 (6 bases). Deletions cut 6 bases from V and 4 bases from J, with 15 bases between. CDR3 size: 15 residues. Germline-derived CDR1 and CDR2 are SNHLY and FYNNEI. CDR3 in DNA: TGTGCCAGCAGCCCATTTACAGGGTTTAATGAAAAACTGTTTTTT. It codes for CASSPFTGFNEKLFF.

This clone turned up a few times. The genes are TRBV7-6 and TRBJ2-2; TRBD1 matches 10 bases. J lost 5 bases, V lost 1 base, and 4 bases had no gene match. Germline CDR1 and CDR2: SGHVS and FNYEAQ. This CDR3 spans 16 amino acids. CDR3 coding DNA: TGTGCCAGCAGCTTAGACGGGACAGGGGCAACCGGGGAGCTGTTTTTT. Translating it yields CASSLDGTGATGELFF.

The J gene is TRBJ2-7, the V gene TRBV28; D is possibly TRBD2 (6 bases). V was pared by 11 bases and J by 0 bases, with 11 bases between. CDR3 size: 12 residues. Germline CDR1 and CDR2: MDHEN and SYDVKM. CDR3 loop: CAVGGNSYEQYF. The DNA for the CDR3 is TGTGCCGTTGGCGGGAACTCCTACGAGCAGTACTTC.

The rearrangement links TRBV7-3 to TRBJ2-2; 9 positions match TRBD1. The length of the CDR3 is 18 residues. Germline-derived CDR1 and CDR2 are SGHTA and FQGTGA. J gave up 3 bases and V 4 bases, and 12 bases lay outside the gene matches. The CDR3 here is CASSSRRGGQGDTGELFF. CDR3 nucleotide sequence: TGTGCCAGCAGCTCGCGTCGAGGGGGACAGGGTGACACCGGGGAGCTGTTTTTT.

The CDR3 reads CAWSRGRSTDTQYF. The CDR3 nucleotides are TGTGCCTGGAGTAGGGGAAGGAGCACAGATACGCAGTATTTT. The V gene is TRBV30, the J gene TRBJ2-3, with D possibly TRBD1 on 5 matching bases. Germline V lookup: CDR1 GTSNPN, CDR2 SVGIG (reference sequence). With 2 bases removed from V and 0 bases from J, the gap between germline ends came to 9 bases. The CDR3 is 14 amino acids.

V is TRBV6-4 and J is TRBJ2-3, with 11 bases that match TRBD2. The CDR3 length is 15 residues. CDR1 is MRHNA, CDR2 SNTAGT, per germline. Trimming took 4 bases from V and 4 from J; bases not matched to a gene: 4. The CDR3 DNA is TGTGCCAGCAGTGCCCTTAGCGGGGGGGCAGATACGCAGTATTTT. This translates into CASSALSGGADTQYF.

This chain connects TRBV7-2 to TRBJ2-7; perhaps TRBD1 as D (5 bases). The CDR3 spans 14 residues. The V end lost 2 bases, the J end lost 2 bases, and 10 bases lay between the germline ends. Per germline, CDR1 SGHTA and CDR2 FQGNSA. The CDR3 DNA follows: TGTGCCAGCAGCTTACAGGGCGGTACCTACGAGCAGTACTTC. This translates into CASSLQGGTYEQYF.